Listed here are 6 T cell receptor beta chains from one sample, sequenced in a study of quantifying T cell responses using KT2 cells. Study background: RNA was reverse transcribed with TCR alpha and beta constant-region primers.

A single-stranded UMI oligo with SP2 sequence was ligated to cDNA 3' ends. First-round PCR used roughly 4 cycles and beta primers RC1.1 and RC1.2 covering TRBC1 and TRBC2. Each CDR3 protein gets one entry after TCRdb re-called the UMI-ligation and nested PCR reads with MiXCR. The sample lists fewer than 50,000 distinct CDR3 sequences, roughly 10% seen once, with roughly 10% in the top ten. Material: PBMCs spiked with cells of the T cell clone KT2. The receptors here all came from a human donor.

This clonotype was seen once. CDR3 nucleotides: TGTGCCACCAGCACCCTGGGTTCTAGCGGGAGTGGAGCGGAGCAGTTCTTC. This translates into CATSTLGSSGSGAEQFF. The genes are TRBV15 and TRBJ2-1, with 10 bases aligning to TRBD2. The germline CDR1 and CDR2 sequences are LNHNV and YYDKDF (reference sequence). V shed 4 bases, J shed 10 bases, and the junction held 16 bases outside the gene matches. CDR3 size: 17 residues.

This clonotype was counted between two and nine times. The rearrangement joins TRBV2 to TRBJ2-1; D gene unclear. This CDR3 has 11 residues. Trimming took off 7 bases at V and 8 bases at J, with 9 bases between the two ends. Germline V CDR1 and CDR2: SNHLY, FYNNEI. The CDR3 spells CASTVVYEQFF. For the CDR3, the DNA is TGTGCCAGCACGGTAGTGTATGAGCAGTTCTTC.

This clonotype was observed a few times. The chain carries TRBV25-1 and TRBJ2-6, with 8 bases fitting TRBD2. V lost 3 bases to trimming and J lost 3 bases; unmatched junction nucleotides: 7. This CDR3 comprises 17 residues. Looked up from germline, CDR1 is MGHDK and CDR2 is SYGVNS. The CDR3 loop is CASSDLEAGDGANVLTF. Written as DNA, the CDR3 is TGTGCCAGCAGTGACCTGGAAGCGGGAGATGGGGCCAACGTCCTGACTTTC.

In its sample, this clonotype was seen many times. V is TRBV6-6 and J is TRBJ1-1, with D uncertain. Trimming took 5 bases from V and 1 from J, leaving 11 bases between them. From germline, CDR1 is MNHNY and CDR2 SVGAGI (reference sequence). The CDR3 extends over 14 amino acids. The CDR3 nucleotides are TGTGCCAGCAGTCTTCATGGAGCGAACACTGAAGCTTTCTTT. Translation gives CASSLHGANTEAFF.

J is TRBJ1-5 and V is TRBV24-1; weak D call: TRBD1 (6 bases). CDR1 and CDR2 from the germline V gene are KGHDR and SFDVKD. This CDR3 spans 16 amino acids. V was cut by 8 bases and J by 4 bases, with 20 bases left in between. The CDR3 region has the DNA TGTGCCACCAACCGGGGGGCCAGGCCGAGGAATCAGCCCCAGCATTTT. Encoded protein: CATNRGARPRNQPQHF.

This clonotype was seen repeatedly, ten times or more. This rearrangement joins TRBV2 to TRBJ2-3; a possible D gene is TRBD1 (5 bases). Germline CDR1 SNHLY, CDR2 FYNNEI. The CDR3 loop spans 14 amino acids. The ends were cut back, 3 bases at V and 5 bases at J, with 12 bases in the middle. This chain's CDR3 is CASSDVSGQDTQYF. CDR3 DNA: TGTGCCAGCAGTGACGTTTCAGGGCAAGATACGCAGTATTTT. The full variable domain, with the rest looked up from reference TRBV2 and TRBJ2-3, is EPEVTQTPSHQVTQMGQEVILRCVPISNHLYFYWYRQILGQKVEFLVSFYNNEISEKSEIFDDQFSVERPDGSNFTLKIRSTKLEDSAMYFCASSDVSGQDTQYFGPGTRLTVL.